This T cell receptor beta chain appears in the sequencing data of a study of OX40 agonist ivuxolimab in advanced cancers. The germline V gene has CDR1 MDHEN and CDR2 SYDVKM. Unmatched junction bases numbered 7, after V lost 5 bases and J lost 8 bases. This CDR3 has 13 residues. Generated by immunoSEQ multiplex PCR, the TCRdb table keeps only in-frame clones and is missing some. The table lists 70,000 to 80,000 clones, roughly 94% of them singletons. The TCR originated in an adult with an advanced solid tumor such as melanoma, head and neck, liver or kidney cancer. The specimen comprised CD4+ or CD8+ T cells sorted from blood, sampled in a trial of the OX40 agonist ivuxolimab. This chain joins TRBV28 and TRBJ1-2; TRBD1 agrees at 8 bases. The CDR3: CASSPPAGGGYTF. CDR3 in DNA: TGTGCCAGCAGTCCCCCGGCAGGGGGCGGCTACACCTTC.